These 20 T cell receptor delta chains were sequenced from one sample in a study of gamma-delta T cells after stem cell transplantation. TCRdb re-called the RT-PCR reads using CATT. The sample contains about 7,800 delta-chain clones, more than 14% of which appear only once. Sample: gamma-delta T cells. The receptors stem from a human donor. It is not recorded whose cells these are; they may come from a transplant donor.

V and J are TRDV2 and TRDJ1, with D possibly being TRDD3 (6 bases). The V end was cut by 2 bases, the J end by 0 bases, with 30 bases between. The CDR3 has 21 amino acids. Germline V gene sequence: CDR1 GEAIGNYY, CDR2 EKD. The CDR3 protein is CACDKRPRGLGTPEYTDKLIF. CDR3 sequence (DNA): TGTGCCTGTGACAAACGCCCACGAGGTCTGGGGACCCCGGAGTACACCGATAAACTCATCTTT.

By share of the sample, this clone is medium-sized. This same CDR3 is encoded by further DNA sequences in the sample. This chain uses TRDV2 with TRDJ3; 7 positions agree with TRDD3. The CDR3 consists of 19 residues. J gave up 0 bases and V 0 bases, and 7 bases lay outside the gene matches. From germline, CDR1 is GEAIGNYY and CDR2 EKD. CDR3 amino acids: CACDTPPGDSSWDTRQMFF. The CDR3 DNA is TGTGCCTGTGACACCCCTCCTGGGGATAGCTCCTGGGACACCCGACAGATGTTTTTC.

The J gene is TRDJ2, the V gene TRDV1; 7 positions agree with TRDD2. V gave up 5 bases and J gave up 0 bases; unmatched junction bases: 12. Germline V gives CDR1 TSWWSYY, CDR2 QGS. The length of the CDR3 is 18 residues. The DNA of the CDR3 is TGTGCTCTTGGGCCGATTTCCTACCTCGGGTCTTTGACAGCACAACTCTTCTTT. Protein: CALGPISYLGSLTAQLFF.

This clone was observed a few times. This sequence joins TRDV3 and TRDJ3, with 7 nucleotides matching TRDD3. Germline CDR1 reads TVYSNPD; CDR2 reads GDNSRS (reference sequence). After removal of 0 bases from V and 0 bases from J, the junction contained 5 bases not matched to a gene. The CDR3 consists of 17 residues. Here the CDR3 DNA reads TGTGCCTTTAGGAGGGGGATCTCCTCCTGGGACACCCGACAGATGTTTTTC. The encoded protein is CAFRRGISSWDTRQMFF.

The chain recombines TRAV29/DV5 with TRDJ2; D might be TRDD2 (9 bases). CDR1 is NSMFDY and CDR2 is ISSIKDK in the germline V gene. The CDR3 length is 15 residues. CDR3 sequence (DNA): TGTGCGGCCCTTCCTACTGGGGGCCGAACAGCACAACTCTTCTTT. Translated, it gives CAALPTGGRTAQLFF.

Comment on this clone: A junction boundary mismatches the germline segment, possibly from a read error. Other nucleotide sequences from this sample produce the same CDR3. The gene calls are TRDV2 and TRDJ1, with TRDD3 identical over 7 bases. Germline assignment: CDR1 GEAIGNYY and CDR2 EKD. This CDR3 has 15 residues. The CDR3 loop reads CACERTGDWDGKLIF. The CDR3 DNA reads as TGTGCATGTGAGAGGACTGGGGACTGGGACGGTAAACTCATCTTT.

The chain employs TRDV1 and TRDJ3; 7 positions match TRDD3. CDR3 length: 22 amino acids. CDR1 and CDR2 (germline): TSWWSYY, QGS. Trimming took 0 bases from V and 0 from J; bases not matched to a gene: 14. CDR3 protein: CALGELPPICTGASWDTRQMFF. The CDR3 DNA is TGTGCTCTTGGGGAACTTCCTCCAATATGTACTGGGGCCTCCTGGGACACCCGACAGATGTTTTTC.

This clone was detected only a few times. A much larger clone differs from this one at a single base, so this may be a read error. At the DNA level, this CDR3 is encoded by other sequences in the same sample as well. The rearrangement uses TRDV2 and TRDJ1; TRDD3 matches 13 bases. The CDR3 has 17 amino acids. The germline CDR1 and CDR2 sequences are GEAIGNYY and EKD. Unmatched junction bases numbered 10, after V lost 4 bases and J lost 3 bases. In nucleotides, the CDR3 is TGTGCCTGTGATCCCATACGTACTGGGGGATACGCCGATAAACTCATCTTT. Protein sequence: CACDPIRTGGYADKLIF.

V gene TRDV1 combines with J gene TRDJ1; D perhaps matches TRDD3 (8 bases). The CDR3 extends over 25 amino acids. Trimming cost V 3 bases and J 1 base, with 42 bases left between them. CDR1 is TSWWSYY and CDR2 is QGS in the germline V gene. The CDR3 sequence is CALGDVLPRPSWGTTPTVRTDKLIF. In DNA, the CDR3 is TGTGCTCTTGGGGACGTGCTTCCGAGGCCTTCCTGGGGGACTACCCCTACAGTACGCACCGATAAACTCATCTTT.

J is TRDJ3 and V is TRDV2, with 9 bases identical to TRDD3. Looked up from germline, CDR1 is GEAIGNYY and CDR2 is EKD. Germline trimming cut 0 bases from V and 0 bases from J; bases unmatched to any gene: 5. The CDR3 loop spans 19 amino acids. CDR3: CACDTGLGDSSWDTRQMFF. The CDR3 DNA is TGTGCCTGTGACACCGGGCTGGGGGATTCCTCCTGGGACACCCGACAGATGTTTTTC.

This clone is labeled medium-sized. This chain joins TRDV1 and TRDJ1; no clear D. With 1 base removed from V and 9 bases from J, the gap between germline ends came to 30 bases. Germline CDR1 and CDR2: TSWWSYY and QGS. The CDR3 covers 19 residues. The CDR3 bases are TGTGCTCTTGGGGAACGGAAGGCTACCCCGCCTGGTTTCAGGTGTGAACTCATCTTT. Its translation is CALGERKATPPGFRCELIF.

In its sample, this clone was seen a few times. One base away lies a much larger clone, so this may be a sequencing read error. This sample includes further DNA sequences coding for the same CDR3. The V and J genes are TRDV2 and TRDJ3; D not certain. Per germline, CDR1 GEAIGNYY and CDR2 EKD. The CDR3 has 15 residues. The CDR3, as DNA: TGTGCCTGCGACACCGGACCCTTTATCACCCGACAGATGTTTTTC. It specifies CACDTGPFITRQMFF.

With the J gene uncalled, the V gene is TRDV3; the table assigns TRDD3, which was not confirmed against the DNA. The CDR3 consists of 9 residues. The germline V gene encodes CDR1 TVYSNPD and CDR2 GDNSRS (reference sequence). In DNA form, the CDR3 reads TGTGCCTTTAGCTGGGGGCTAACCTTC. Amino acid sequence: CAFSWGLTF.

This clone was counted only a few times. The chain recombines TRDV3 with TRDJ3; 10 positions agree with TRDD3. The length of the CDR3 is 20 residues. CDR1 TVYSNPD and CDR2 GDNSRS come from the germline V gene (reference sequence). Losses at the gene ends were 1 base for V and 0 bases for J; bases not matched to a gene: 12. The CDR3 DNA reads TGTGCCTTTAAGTCCTCCACTGGGGGATCGGGCTCCTGGGACACCCGACAGATGTTTTTC. Amino acid sequence: CAFKSSTGGSGSWDTRQMFF.

In its sample, this clone is medium-sized. This CDR3 is also generated by other DNA sequences in the sample. The chain combines TRDV2 with TRDJ1; 8 bases match TRDD3. This CDR3 is built from 15 residues. CDR1 and CDR2 (germline): GEAIGNYY, EKD. Trimming cost V 8 bases and J 0 bases; bases outside gene matches: 10. The CDR3: CASQPLGGYTDKLIF. CDR3 nucleotides: TGTGCCTCCCAGCCACTGGGGGGGTACACCGATAAACTCATCTTT.

This clone appeared a few times. Within the sample, other DNA sequences also encode this same CDR3. The V and J genes are TRDV1 and TRDJ3; TRDD3 is a possible D gene (6 bases). V lost 0 bases and J 1 base, leaving 25 bases between the germline ends. The CDR3 runs to 23 residues. Germline CDR1 TSWWSYY, CDR2 QGS. Here the CDR3 DNA reads TGTGCTCTTGGGGAACTAGTAACCCCATGTGGGGATCGTCGGTCCTGGGACACCCGACAGATGTTTTTC. Residues: CALGELVTPCGDRRSWDTRQMFF.

This clone was counted only a few times. TCRdb lists the protein of a much larger clone for this DNA, which differs at residue 14, so this is likely a read error; the protein given here is translated from the DNA itself. The chain carries TRDV2 and TRDJ3; 7 bases are shared with TRDD3. The CDR3 has 16 residues. Per the germline V gene, CDR1 is GEAIGNYY and CDR2 is EKD. The DNA of the CDR3 is TGTGCCTGTGACACCGTGGGGGACTGGGACACCCGACAGACGTTTTTC. It encodes CACDTVGDWDTRQTFF.

This clone is judged medium-sized. V usage is TRDV2 and J usage is TRDJ3; D gene ambiguous. The CDR3 runs 19 residues. V was cut by 0 bases and J by 3 bases, with 17 bases left in between. CDR1 is GEAIGNYY and CDR2 is EKD in the germline V gene. The CDR3 region has the DNA TGTGCCTGTGACACCGTCGGTCCCCCAACGAACTGGGACACCCGACAGATGTTTTTC. This gives the protein CACDTVGPPTNWDTRQMFF.

The rearrangement links TRDV2 to TRDJ1; 9 nucleotides agree with TRDD3. J gave up 0 bases and V 3 bases, and 10 bases lay outside the gene matches. Germline CDR1 is GEAIGNYY and CDR2 is EKD. CDR3 length equals 17 residues. The CDR3 reads CACDALGDPLYTDKLIF. CDR3 nucleotide sequence: TGTGCCTGTGACGCCCTGGGGGATCCGTTGTACACCGATAAACTCATCTTT.

The chain combines TRDV1 with TRDJ1, with TRDD3 as a possible D gene (6 bases). The CDR3 loop spans 17 amino acids. The V and J ends lost 0 bases and 0 bases respectively, with 14 bases between them. The germline CDR1 and CDR2 sequences are TSWWSYY and QGS. The CDR3 protein is CALGELQEWGDTDKLIF. The CDR3 DNA reads as TGTGCTCTTGGGGAACTCCAAGAGTGGGGGGACACCGATAAACTCATCTTT.